Included here is one T cell receptor beta chain sequence, with context. This specimen belongs to a study of cytotoxic CD8 clonotypes in ibrutinib-treated CLL. Study-wide background: The patients, some eleven relapsed/refractory and 15 treatment-naive, included about 18 who were IGHV unmutated.

Germline CDR1 and CDR2: ENHRY and SYGVKD. The CDR3 is made up of 15 amino acids. V dropped 2 bases and J dropped 2 bases, with 11 bases sitting between them. Only in-frame clones appear in the TCRdb table, and some are missing; sequencing was by immunoSEQ multiplex PCR. The data hold some 50,000 clones, with around 60% observed a single time. The chain couples TRBV10-3 to TRBJ2-3; D is unclear. This material consisted of PBMCs, taken after 24 months of ibrutinib treatment. The receptor was isolated from a human donor with chronic lymphocytic leukemia. CDR3 in amino acids: CAISEMWSTTDTQYF. CDR3 nucleotide sequence: TGTGCCATCAGTGAGATGTGGAGCACCACAGATACGCAGTATTTT.